A single sample gave rise to the 14 T cell receptor beta chains below, sequenced in a study of T cells after yellow fever vaccination (dated 2019 in TCRdb). The library was built by means of 5' RACE. The sample was run on an Illumina NovaSeq 6000. TCRdb reprocessed the public reads (quality trimming at Q25 with fastp, clone calling with MiXCR) and kept in-frame beta chains. When rows share a CDR3 protein, they turn into one entry using the most common DNA and genes. The sample profile shows about 260,000 distinct CDR3 sequences; 3.6% of them were found once. Together, the top ten hold around 19% of the sample. The treatment or condition label, read with the paper, signifies: live attenuated yellow fever vaccine strain. The input for sequencing was PBMCs, taken 15 days after the yellow fever booster vaccination. These receptors were taken from a man aged 18 to 30 who received the YFV17D yellow fever vaccine.

This clonotype was picked up many times. V and J are TRBV4-1 and TRBJ1-1, with D hard to call. The CDR3 totals 15 residues. The germline V gene has CDR1 MGHRA and CDR2 YSYEKL. Between the trimmed V and J ends, which lost 3 bases and 2 bases, there was a span of 13 bases. The CDR3 DNA is TGCGCCAGCAGCCATACGTCCCTGGGTAACACTGAAGCTTTCTTT. Its translation is CASSHTSLGNTEAFF.

The sample holds many counts of this clonotype. The V gene is TRBV4-3, the J gene TRBJ1-2; maybe TRBD1 (5 bases). The germline V gene encodes CDR1 LGHNA and CDR2 YSLEER. There are 13 residues in the CDR3. V was shortened by 8 bases and J by 6 bases, with 16 bases between the two germline ends. The CDR3 DNA reads TGCGCCAGCGGTACACCAGGGATCCATGGCTACACCTTC. Translated, it gives CASGTPGIHGYTF.

The table lists this clonotype with many counts. The chain couples TRBV5-6 to TRBJ2-1, with 7 bases that match TRBD2. After removal of 1 base from V and 0 bases from J, the junction contained 1 base not matched to a gene. Germline loops: CDR1 SGHDT, CDR2 YYEEEE. This CDR3 has 15 residues. CDR3 amino acids: CASSLWTSSYNEQFF. The CDR3, as DNA: TGTGCCAGCAGCTTGTGGACTAGCTCCTACAATGAGCAGTTCTTC.

This clonotype was found many times. This chain uses TRBV5-1 with TRBJ2-4, with D uncertain. Germline V CDR1 and CDR2: SGHRS, YFSETQ. The CDR3 runs 14 residues. V shed 3 bases and J shed 0 bases, with 7 bases lying between them. The CDR3 is CASSSTAAKNIQYF. The CDR3 nucleotides are TGCGCCAGCAGCTCAACAGCAGCCAAAAACATTCAGTACTTC.

This clonotype was seen many times. The gene calls are TRBV27 and TRBJ2-3, with TRBD1 matching 7 bases. This CDR3 is 14 amino acids long. Germline CDR1 MNHEY, CDR2 SMNVEV (reference sequence). Losses at the gene ends were 7 bases for V and 4 bases for J; bases not matched to a gene: 8. CDR3 sequence: CASISRQGADTQYF. CDR3 DNA sequence: TGTGCCAGCATATCCCGACAGGGCGCAGATACGCAGTATTTT.

Only a few counts were recorded for this clonotype. V is TRBV19 and J is TRBJ1-1; weak D call: TRBD1 (6 bases). The CDR3 spans 16 residues. V lost 5 bases, J lost 6 bases, and 22 bases lay in between. CDR1 is LNHDA and CDR2 is SQIVND in the germline V gene (reference sequence). As DNA, the CDR3 is TGTGCCAGTAGTTATGGAACAGGGACAATAGGGCCTGAAGCTTTCTTT. Its translation: CASSYGTGTIGPEAFF.

The sample holds many counts of this clonotype. This sequence joins TRBV12-3 or TRBV12-4 and TRBJ1-1; D gene ambiguous. Trimming pared 0 bases from V and 0 bases from J, leaving 8 bases between. The CDR3 is 15 amino acids. In DNA, the CDR3 is TGTGCCAGCAGTTTAGCTGGTGCGGTGAACACTGAAGCTTTCTTT. Its translation: CASSLAGAVNTEAFF.

Ten or more counts support this clonotype. V is TRBV10-3 and J is TRBJ2-1; 7 positions agree with TRBD2. The CDR3 extends over 14 amino acids. Germline V gives CDR1 ENHRY, CDR2 SYGVKD. The V and J ends lost 7 bases and 5 bases, in that order; junction bases with no gene match: 8. CDR3 in DNA: TGTGCCATCACAACGGGGGGAAACCACAATGAGCAGTTCTTC. It yields the protein CAITTGGNHNEQFF.

This clonotype was observed many times. The rearrangement links TRBV7-2 to TRBJ1-1; D possibly corresponds to TRBD1 (6 bases). CDR3 length: 14 residues. The germline gives CDR1 SGHTA, CDR2 FQGNSA. Trimming left V 0 bases short and J 6 bases short, with 11 bases between. CDR3 loop: CASSLAQGGAEAFF. The CDR3 bases are TGTGCCAGCAGCTTAGCACAGGGTGGCGCTGAAGCTTTCTTT.

This clonotype was detected many times. CDR3: CASSLFPTSTDTQYF. The CDR3 DNA is TGTGCCAGCAGCTTATTCCCCACTAGCACAGATACGCAGTATTTT. V usage is TRBV7-3 and J usage is TRBJ2-3; no firm D call. V was cut by 2 bases and J by 0 bases, with 9 bases left in between. Looked up from germline, CDR1 is SGHTA and CDR2 is FQGTGA. CDR3 length: 15 residues. Full variable domain (missing parts from reference TRBV7-3 and TRBJ2-3): GAGVSQTPSNKVTEKGKYVELRCDPISGHTALYWYRQSLGQGPEFLIYFQGTGAADDSGLPNDRFFAVRPEGSVSTLKIQRTERGDSAVYLCASSLFPTSTDTQYFGPGTRLTVL.

In its sample, this clonotype was seen many times. J is TRBJ2-6 and V is TRBV20-1; D gene unclear. The germline CDR1 and CDR2 sequences are DFQATT and SNEGSKA (reference sequence). The length of the CDR3 is 14 residues. V shed 3 bases and J shed 1 base, with 7 bases lying between them. DNA of the CDR3: TGCAGTGCTAGCGAAGTATCTGGGGCCAACGTCCTGACTTTC. The encoded protein is CSASEVSGANVLTF.

This clonotype was detected ten times or more. V gene TRBV3-1 combines with J gene TRBJ2-2; D call uncertain. Trimming stripped 1 base from V and 3 bases from J, with 12 bases between. CDR1 LGHDT and CDR2 YNNKEL come from the germline V gene (reference sequence). The CDR3 sequence is 16 residues long. CDR3 protein: CASSQGELGHTGELFF. The CDR3 DNA is TGTGCCAGCAGCCAAGGGGAACTGGGTCACACCGGGGAGCTGTTTTTT.

This clonotype was found many times. The rearrangement uses TRBV6-1 and TRBJ1-1; 10 bases fit TRBD1. Per the germline V gene, CDR1 is MNHNS and CDR2 is SASEGT. V was pared by 5 bases and J by 4 bases, with 7 bases of the junction left unmatched. This CDR3 contains 15 residues. CDR3 sequence reads: CASSLGQGRFTEAFF. The CDR3 DNA reads TGTGCCAGCAGTTTGGGACAGGGGAGGTTCACTGAAGCTTTCTTT.

This clonotype was picked up many times. The chain has TRBV15 and TRBJ2-5; 10 nucleotides agree with TRBD2. Germline CDR1 LNHNV, CDR2 YYDKDF (reference sequence). The CDR3 covers 14 residues. The V gene end was trimmed by 1 base and the J gene end by 6 bases; junction bases not matched to a gene: 2. The DNA of the CDR3 is TGTGCCACCAGCAGAGCTAGCGGGGGCCAGACCCAGTACTTC. It encodes CATSRASGGQTQYF. Complete variable domain (other parts from reference TRBV15 and TRBJ2-5): DAMVIQNPRYQVTQFGKPVTLSCSQTLNHNVMYWYQQKSSQAPKLLFHYYDKDFNNEADTPDNFQSRRPNTSFCFLDIRSPGLGDTAMYLCATSRASGGQTQYFGPGTRLLVL.